The T cell receptor beta chain described here comes from a study of T cell repertoires in cytomegalovirus infection. Study-wide context: Matching HLA type, along with CMV infection, was indicated by public TCR beta signatures.

This clonotype appeared many times. Each CDR3 protein is one row after TCRdb ran MiXCR on the reads. The sample holds hundreds of thousands of distinct CDR3 sequences, about 7% seen once. Germline CDR1 is SEHNR and CDR2 is FQNEAQ (reference sequence). V was shortened by 5 bases and J by 2 bases, with 19 bases between the two germline ends. The CDR3 has 17 residues. Sequencing was performed on PBMCs. This receptor was identified in a human donor in good health (CMV status not recorded). Some clones in this sample may be carry-over from other donors' samples. The J gene is TRBJ1-5, the V gene TRBV7-9, with D possibly being TRBD1 (5 bases). The CDR3: CASSPTGTRDGNQPQHF. In nucleotides, the CDR3 is TGTGCCAGCAGCCCAACGGGGACCCGAGATGGCAATCAGCCCCAGCATTTT.